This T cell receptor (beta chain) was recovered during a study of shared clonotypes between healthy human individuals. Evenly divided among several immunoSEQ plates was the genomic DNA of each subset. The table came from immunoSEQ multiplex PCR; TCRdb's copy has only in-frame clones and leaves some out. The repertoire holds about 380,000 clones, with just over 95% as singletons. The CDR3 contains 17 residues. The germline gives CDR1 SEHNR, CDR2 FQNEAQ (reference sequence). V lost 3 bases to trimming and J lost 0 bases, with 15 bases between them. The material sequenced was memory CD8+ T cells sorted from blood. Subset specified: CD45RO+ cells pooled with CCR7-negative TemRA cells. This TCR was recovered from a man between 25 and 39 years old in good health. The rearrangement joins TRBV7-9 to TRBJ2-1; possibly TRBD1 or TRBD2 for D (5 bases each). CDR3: CASSFTGTTNSYNEQFF. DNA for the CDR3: TGTGCCAGCAGCTTTACCGGGACCACTAACTCCTACAATGAGCAGTTCTTC. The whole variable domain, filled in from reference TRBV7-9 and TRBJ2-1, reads DTGVSQNPRHKITKRGQNVTFRCDPISEHNRLYWYRQTLGQGPEFLTYFQNEAQLEKSRLLSDRFSAERPKGSFSTLEIQRTEQGDSAMYLCASSFTGTTNSYNEQFFGPGTRLTVL.